The 19 T cell receptor beta chains below come from one sample, sequenced in a study of cytomegalovirus exposure and HLA in healthy donors. The study ran its PCR with 60 Vbeta and 13 Jbeta primers. The repertoire was sequenced with immunoSEQ multiplex PCR; TCRdb's copy has only in-frame clones and lacks some. The ten top clones account for 5.5%, within a sample of more than 85,000 clones. Sequences were obtained from PBMCs. Receptors were obtained from a girl aged 5-17 years in good health and CMV-seropositive.

The rearrangement links TRBV29-1 to TRBJ2-3; weak D call: TRBD1 (5 bases). CDR1 and CDR2 (germline): SQVTM, ANQGSEA. The CDR3 covers 12 residues. With 5 bases removed from V and 6 bases from J, the gap between germline ends came to 12 bases. CDR3 DNA: TGCAGCGTTCGGAAAGGGGTGGATACGCAGTATTTT. This encodes CSVRKGVDTQYF.

The chain uses TRBV10-3 and TRBJ1-1; 7 bases match TRBD1. CDR1 and CDR2 from the germline V gene are ENHRY and SYGVKD. The CDR3 is made up of 12 amino acids. The V gene end was trimmed by 6 bases and the J gene end by 6 bases; junction bases not matched to a gene: 4. CDR3 sequence reads: CAISSGQSEAFF. The CDR3 DNA is TGTGCCATCAGCTCGGGACAGTCTGAAGCTTTCTTT.

V usage is TRBV6-1 and J usage is TRBJ2-7; D is unresolved. V was clipped by 1 base and J by 1 base, with 14 bases between them. CDR3 size: 16 residues. In germline, CDR1 is MNHNS, CDR2 SASEGT. CDR3 sequence reads: CASSEGHSTFSYEQYV. As DNA, the CDR3 is TGTGCCAGCAGTGAAGGACATTCTACGTTTTCCTACGAGCAGTACGTC.

With regard to this clone: The sample holds other DNA sequences that translate to the same CDR3. The chain is built from TRBV18 and TRBJ2-5; 7 bases fit TRBD1. V was clipped by 1 base and J by 1 base; unmatched bases: 0. Germline V gene data show CDR1 as KGHSH and CDR2 as LQKENI. CDR3 size: 14 residues. The CDR3 DNA reads as TGTGCCAGCTCACCACGGGACAGCCAAGAGACCCAGTACTTC. Protein: CASSPRDSQETQYF.

This chain uses TRBV6-5 with TRBJ1-2, with 9 bases fitting TRBD1. In germline, CDR1 is MNHEY, CDR2 SVGAGI. CDR3 size: 15 residues. Trimming at V came to 6 bases and at J to 4 bases, leaving 9 bases not matched to a gene. CDR3 region: CASRGQGRLGYGYTF. The CDR3 nucleotides read TGTGCCAGCAGGGGACAGGGTCGCTTGGGCTATGGCTACACCTTC.

V usage is TRBV29-1 and J usage is TRBJ1-2; D remains unclear. Germline CDR1 and CDR2: SQVTM and ANQGSEA. The CDR3 is made up of 13 amino acids. V lost 7 bases and J 8 bases, leaving 20 bases between the germline ends. The DNA of the CDR3 is TGCAGCGACGCGGGGAAAGGGCGAGAAGGCTACACCTTC. Translated: CSDAGKGREGYTF.

This sequence joins TRBV19 and TRBJ2-3; TRBD2 agrees at 9 bases. The CDR3 runs to 15 residues. CDR1 LNHDA and CDR2 SQIVND come from the germline V gene (reference sequence). The ends lost 5 bases at V and 1 base at J; junction bases unmatched: 4. The CDR3, as DNA: TGTGCCAGTAGTGATCAGCGGGGGGGCACAGATACGCAGTATTTT. Amino acids: CASSDQRGGTDTQYF.

The genes are TRBV27 and TRBJ1-2, with D hard to call. The CDR3 length is 15 residues. The germline CDR1 and CDR2 sequences are MNHEY and SMNVEV (reference sequence). V was shortened by 2 bases and J by 1 base, with 11 bases between the two germline ends. The CDR3 DNA follows: TGTGCCAGCAGTTTACGGGTAGGCGGTAACTATGGCTACACCTTC. Encoded protein: CASSLRVGGNYGYTF.

This chain uses TRBV4-2 with TRBJ2-1; perhaps TRBD2 as D (7 bases). Germline loops: CDR1 LGHNA, CDR2 YNFKEQ. The CDR3 is 12 residues long. The ends were cut back, 4 bases at V and 8 bases at J, with 9 bases in the middle. The CDR3 DNA is TGTGCCAGCAGCCCGGGGGGCTATGAGCAGTTCTTC. Translation: CASSPGGYEQFF.

The V and J genes are TRBV7-6 and TRBJ1-1; maybe TRBD1 (5 bases). The CDR3 runs 14 residues. V lost 4 bases to trimming and J lost 1 base, with 10 bases between them. Germline CDR1 reads SGHVS; CDR2 reads FNYEAQ. The CDR3, as DNA: TGTGCCAGCAGCTCCTCCGGGGGGAACACTGAAGCTTTCTTT. Translated: CASSSSGGNTEAFF.

The chain couples TRBV28 to TRBJ1-1; D call uncertain. Deletions cut 7 bases from V and 1 base from J, with 13 bases between. There are 14 residues in the CDR3. Germline CDR1 MDHEN, CDR2 SYDVKM. CDR3 sequence reads: CASNIEGSNTEAFF. The DNA of the CDR3 is TGTGCCAGCAATATCGAGGGATCGAACACTGAAGCTTTCTTT.

V gene TRBV5-1 combines with J gene TRBJ2-7; TRBD2 matches 8 bases. CDR1 SGHRS and CDR2 YFSETQ come from the germline V gene. After removal of 4 bases from V and 5 bases from J, the junction contained 5 bases not matched to a gene. The CDR3 covers 13 residues. As DNA, the CDR3 is TGCGCCAGCAGCCGGGGGGGTTGGGACGAGCAGTACTTC. Its translation is CASSRGGWDEQYF.

The J gene is TRBJ1-2, the V gene TRBV7-3; TRBD1 agrees at 7 bases. Germline values: CDR1 SGHTA, CDR2 FQGTGA. The CDR3 covers 17 residues. Trimming removed 5 bases from V and 4 bases from J; junction bases left unmatched: 16. The CDR3, as DNA: TGTGCCAGCAGCGCCTTTGGGGGCTCGACAGGGATCTATGGCTACACCTTC. Amino acids: CASSAFGGSTGIYGYTF.

The chain carries TRBV19 and TRBJ2-5; D is possibly TRBD1 (6 bases). Judging by the DNA end, TRBJ2-7 fits better; the J call may be wrong. Germline V gives CDR1 LNHDA, CDR2 SQIVND (reference sequence). The length of the CDR3 is 13 residues. CDR3 DNA: TGTGCCAGTAGTGGCCGCAGGGGAGACGAGCAGTACTTC. Protein product: CASSGRRGDEQYF.

The CDR3 protein is CAWIHRGSTEAFF. The DNA of the CDR3 is TGTGCCTGGATTCACAGGGGTAGCACTGAAGCTTTCTTT. This chain connects TRBV30 to TRBJ1-1; 7 bases fit TRBD1. With V trimmed by 4 bases and J by 4 bases, 6 bases remained unmatched. CDR1 and CDR2 (germline): GTSNPN, SVGIG (reference sequence). CDR3 length equals 13 residues.

V usage is TRBV28 and J usage is TRBJ2-7, with D perhaps TRBD2 (7 bases). Germline CDR1 MDHEN, CDR2 SYDVKM. The V end was cut by 2 bases, the J end by 0 bases, with 11 bases between. The CDR3 totals 15 residues. The CDR3 DNA follows: TGTGCCAGCAGTTTAGGGGGGGCGTCCTCCTACGAGCAGTACGTC. Its protein product is CASSLGGASSYEQYV.

The chain is built from TRBV4-2 and TRBJ1-1; D is unresolved. The CDR3 spans 16 residues. The germline gives CDR1 LGHNA, CDR2 YNFKEQ. V was cut by 7 bases and J by 6 bases, with 24 bases left in between. The CDR3 nucleotides are TGTGCCAGCAAGACGACGGATAGGAAGGAGGGCCCTGAAGCTTTCTTT. This translates into CASKTTDRKEGPEAFF.

With regard to this clone: At one boundary the junction diverges from the germline segment, which might be a read error. The V and J genes are TRBV18 and TRBJ1-1, with 7 bases identical to TRBD1. Germline CDR1 is KGHSH and CDR2 is LQKENI. The CDR3 has 17 amino acids. Written as DNA, the CDR3 is TGTGCCAGCTCTCTCCCGACAGGGTTGAACATGAACACTGAAGATTTCTTT. It yields the protein CASSLPTGLNMNTEDFF.

The rearrangement uses TRBV25-1 and TRBJ2-2, with TRBD2 as a possible D gene (6 bases). Germline V gene sequence: CDR1 MGHDK, CDR2 SYGVNS. There are 14 residues in the CDR3. Trimming took 6 bases from V and 4 from J, leaving 12 bases between them. The CDR3 spells CASRAGRSTGELFF. In DNA, the CDR3 is TGTGCCAGCAGGGCAGGGAGGAGCACCGGGGAGCTGTTTTTT.